Sequencing of this T cell receptor (beta chain) was carried out in a study of cytomegalovirus exposure and HLA in healthy donors. Germline V gives CDR1 MNHNY, CDR2 SVGAGI (reference sequence). The V gene lost 6 bases and the J gene lost 2 bases, with 11 bases spanning the gap. This CDR3 comprises 14 residues. Both 60 Vbeta primers and 13 Jbeta primers went into the PCR. Libraries were prepared by immunoSEQ multiplex PCR; TCRdb keeps only in-frame clonotypes and omits some of them. This table holds about 180,000 clones, roughly 80% found once. The TCR originated in a girl aged 5-17 years in good health and CMV-seropositive. V is TRBV6-6 and J is TRBJ1-5; tentative D call: TRBD1 (6 bases). Sequenced: PBMCs. Here the CDR3 DNA reads TGTGCCAGCAGCCAGGGACAACGCAATCAGCCCCAGCATTTT. It is translated as CASSQGQRNQPQHF.